This T cell receptor beta chain stems from a study of shared clonotypes between healthy human individuals. Whole-study context: CD4 naive cells filled three plates per donor, CD4 memory three, CD8 naive two and CD8 memory one.

This clone was counted a few times. What it binds is not known. The CDR3 has 16 residues. Looked up from germline, CDR1 is SGHRS and CDR2 is YFSETQ. V was trimmed by 1 base and J by 0 bases, leaving 12 bases between them. Overall study findings and caveats: Generally, naive subsets came out with larger estimated richness than memory subsets.

Original processing methods: Junction-only sequences produced by ImmunoSEQ had no quality scores, so filtering differed. Profiled with immunoSEQ multiplex PCR; TCRdb holds only in-frame clones, not every one. V, J and clone size are those of that table, while D and trimming were read from the DNA. The table includes approximately 2.3 million clones, 80% to 95% detected once. The sequenced material came from naive CD4+ T cells from PBMCs. Subset reported: CD45RA+ positively selected. The sequence was collected from a man in his late teens or twenties in good health. Some clones in this sample may be carry-over from other donors' samples. The chain is built from TRBV5-1 and TRBJ2-3; D gene ambiguous. The CDR3 sequence: CASSLLGFGSTDTQYF. The CDR3 DNA reads TGCGCCAGCAGCTTGTTAGGGTTTGGTAGCACAGATACGCAGTATTTT.